This TCR beta chain was sequenced for a study of human T cells and chemical hapten exposure. Study-level results: The study found that DPC sensitization did not change TCRs above 1 in 1000 frequency. Expanded TCRs showed more large CDR3 clusters than pre-sensitization or healthy control sets.

Described time point: pre-sensitization, week 0. Treatment here: therapeutic diphenylcyclopropenone sensitization with weekly scalp DPC. Total RNA was isolated from whole blood that had not been fractionated. This clonotype was recorded at least ten times. Its antigen is as yet unknown. In the original workflow: Counting gave a median of about 89,000 TCRs per sample, with values ranging from about 23,224 to 690,600. TCRdb reprocessed the RACE reads via MiXCR and lists one record per CDR3 protein. None of the V and J calls come from the authors' own analysis; TCRdb made them. The sample records tens of thousands of distinct CDR3 sequences, roughly 9% being singletons. The V gene lost 3 bases and the J gene lost 6 bases, with 14 bases spanning the gap. The CDR3 loop spans 13 amino acids. Germline lookup yields CDR1 SQVTM and CDR2 ANQGSEA.

The sequencing here drew on whole blood, taken in connection with sensitization to the hapten diphenylcyclopropenone (DPC). The V call is TRBV29-1, the J call TRBJ1-1; D not resolved. The source is a woman in her 30s with alopecia areata. Some clones in this sample may be carry-over from other donors' samples. This CDR3 is CSVDQHPGAEAFF. CDR3 DNA: TGCAGCGTTGATCAACACCCTGGGGCTGAAGCTTTCTTT. Complete variable domain (other parts from reference TRBV29-1 and TRBJ1-1): SAVISQKPSRDICQRGTSLTIQCQVDSQVTMMFWYRQQPGQSLTLIATANQGSEATYESGFVIDKFPISRPNLTFSTLTVSNMSPEDSSIYLCSVDQHPGAEAFFGQGTRLTVV.